Detailed here is one TCR beta chain. Trimming removed 3 bases from V and 8 bases from J; junction bases left unmatched: 5. Germline CDR1 is MNHEY and CDR2 is SVGAGI. This CDR3 comprises 14 residues. The entry originates in a study of OX40 agonist ivuxolimab in advanced cancers. Repertoires were generated with immunoSEQ multiplex PCR, while TCRdb's copy carries only in-frame clones and drops some. The sample holds tens of thousands of clones, about 91% seen once. V usage is TRBV6-5 and J usage is TRBJ1-4, with 8 nucleotides matching TRBD1. Here the sequenced sample was CD4+ or CD8+ T cells sorted from blood, taken in a trial of the OX40 agonist ivuxolimab. This TCR was sampled from an adult with an advanced solid tumor such as melanoma, head and neck, liver or kidney cancer. The CDR3 loop reads CASSYAGGREKLFF. The CDR3 region has the DNA TGTGCCAGCAGTTATGCAGGGGGCAGGGAAAAACTGTTTTTT.